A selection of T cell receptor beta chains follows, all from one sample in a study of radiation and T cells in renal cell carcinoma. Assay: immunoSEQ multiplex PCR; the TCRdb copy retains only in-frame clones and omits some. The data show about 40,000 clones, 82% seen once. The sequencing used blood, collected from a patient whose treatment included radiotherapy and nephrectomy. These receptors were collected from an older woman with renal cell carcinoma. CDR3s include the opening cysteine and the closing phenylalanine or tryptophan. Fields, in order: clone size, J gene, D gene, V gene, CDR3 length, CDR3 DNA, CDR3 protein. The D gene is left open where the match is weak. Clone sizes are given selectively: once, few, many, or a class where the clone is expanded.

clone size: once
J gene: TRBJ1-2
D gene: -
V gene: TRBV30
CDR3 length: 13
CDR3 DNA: TGTGCCTGGACCCTAGTGCCTAACTATGGCTACACCTTC
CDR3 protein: CAWTLVPNYGYTF

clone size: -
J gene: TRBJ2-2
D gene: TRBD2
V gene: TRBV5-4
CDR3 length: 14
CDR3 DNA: TGTGCCAGCAGTCTAGCGGGAGCCTCCGGGGAGCTGTTTTTT
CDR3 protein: CASSLAGASGELFF

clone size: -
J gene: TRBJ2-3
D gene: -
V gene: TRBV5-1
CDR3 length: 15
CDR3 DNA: TGCGCCAGCAGCTTGTTAGGGTTCAGCACAGATACGCAGTATTTT
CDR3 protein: CASSLLGFSTDTQYF

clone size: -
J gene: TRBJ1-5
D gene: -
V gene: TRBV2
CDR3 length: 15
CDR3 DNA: TGTGCCAGCAGTGAATACAGTTATAGCAATCAGCCCCAGCATTTT
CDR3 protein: CASSEYSYSNQPQHF

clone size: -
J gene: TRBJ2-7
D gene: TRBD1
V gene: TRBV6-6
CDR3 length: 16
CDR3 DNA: TGTGCCAGCAGTTACCACGACAGGGTGGTTTTCAACGAGCAGTACTTC
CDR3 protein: CASSYHDRVVFNEQYF

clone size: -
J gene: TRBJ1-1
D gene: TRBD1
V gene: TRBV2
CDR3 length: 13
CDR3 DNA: TGTGCCAGCAGACAGGGGGTATTTACTGAAGCTTTCTTT
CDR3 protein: CASRQGVFTEAFF

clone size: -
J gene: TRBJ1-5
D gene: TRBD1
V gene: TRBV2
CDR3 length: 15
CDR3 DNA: TGTGCCAGCAGTGAAGTAGCGGCAGGGGGTCAGCCCCAGCATTTT
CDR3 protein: CASSEVAAGGQPQHF

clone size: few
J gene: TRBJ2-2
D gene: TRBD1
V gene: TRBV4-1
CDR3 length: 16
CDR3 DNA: TGCGCCAGCAGCGTTCGGACAGGCGAGAACACCGGGGAGCTGTTTTTT
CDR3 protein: CASSVRTGENTGELFF

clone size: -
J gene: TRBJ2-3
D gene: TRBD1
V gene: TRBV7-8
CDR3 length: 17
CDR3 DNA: TGTGCCAGCAGCCCGGGACAGGGAACACTGGGGGGGGATACGCAGTATTTT
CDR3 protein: CASSPGQGTLGGDTQYF

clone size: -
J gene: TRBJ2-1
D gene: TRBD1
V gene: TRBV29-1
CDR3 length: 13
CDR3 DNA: TGCAGCGCTGATGGGACAGGGAGCAATGAGCAGTTCTTC
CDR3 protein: CSADGTGSNEQFF

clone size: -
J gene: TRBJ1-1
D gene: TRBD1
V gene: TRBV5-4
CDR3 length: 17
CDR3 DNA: TGTGCCAGCAGCTACCGGGACAGGGGCCGGATGGGGACTGAAGCTTTCTTT
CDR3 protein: CASSYRDRGRMGTEAFF

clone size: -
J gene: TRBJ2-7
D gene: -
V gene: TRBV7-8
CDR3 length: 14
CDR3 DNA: TGTGCCAGCAGCTTAGGGGTGGGACGCTACGAGCAGTACTTC
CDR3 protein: CASSLGVGRYEQYF

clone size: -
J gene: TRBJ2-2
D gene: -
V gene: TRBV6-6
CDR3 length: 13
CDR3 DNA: TGTGCCAGCAGCCCAGTTGGGCCCGGGGAGCTGTTTTTT
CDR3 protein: CASSPVGPGELFF

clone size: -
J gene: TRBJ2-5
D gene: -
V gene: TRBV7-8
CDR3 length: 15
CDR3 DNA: TGTGCCAGCAGCTTAGATAGGCGAATACAAGAGACCCAGTACTTC
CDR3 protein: CASSLDRRIQETQYF

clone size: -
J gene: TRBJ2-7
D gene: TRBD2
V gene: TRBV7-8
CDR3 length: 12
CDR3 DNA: TGTGCCAGCAGCCCTAGAGGGACTAGCCCTAAATTC
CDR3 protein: CASSPRGTSPKF

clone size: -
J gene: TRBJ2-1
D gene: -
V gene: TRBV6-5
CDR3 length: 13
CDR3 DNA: TGTGCCAGCTCACTTACGGACGCGACTGAGCAGTTCTTC
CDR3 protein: CASSLTDATEQFF

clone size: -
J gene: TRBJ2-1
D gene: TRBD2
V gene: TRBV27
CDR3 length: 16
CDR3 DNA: TGTGCCAGCAGTTCACAAACTAGCGCTTCCTACAATGAGCAGTTCTTC
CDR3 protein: CASSSQTSASYNEQFF

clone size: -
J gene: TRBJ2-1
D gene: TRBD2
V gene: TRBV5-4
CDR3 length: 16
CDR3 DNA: TGTGCCAGCAGGATCTCCGCGGGACTAGCGGACAATGAGCAGTTCTTC
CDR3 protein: CASRISAGLADNEQFF

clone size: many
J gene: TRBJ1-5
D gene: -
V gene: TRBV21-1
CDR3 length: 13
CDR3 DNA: TGTGCCAGCAGCAGTGATAGCAATCAGCCCCAGCATTTT
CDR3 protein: CASSSDSNQPQHF

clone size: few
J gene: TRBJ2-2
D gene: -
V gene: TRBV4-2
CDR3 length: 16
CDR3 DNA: TGTGCCAGCAGCCCCCCTCTGGCGCCGAACACCGGGGAGCTGTTTTTT
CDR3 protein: CASSPPLAPNTGELFF

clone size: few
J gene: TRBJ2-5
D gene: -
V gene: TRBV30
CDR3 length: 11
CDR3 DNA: TGTGCCTGGACGAGATCCGAGACCCAGTACTTC
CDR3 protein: CAWTRSETQYF

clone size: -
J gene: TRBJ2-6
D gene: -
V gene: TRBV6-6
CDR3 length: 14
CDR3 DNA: TGTGCCAGCATGCTTGACTCTGGGGCCAACGTCCTGACTTTC
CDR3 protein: CASMLDSGANVLTF

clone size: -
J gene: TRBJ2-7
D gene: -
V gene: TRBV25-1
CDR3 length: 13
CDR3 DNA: TGTGCCAGCAGTCGGAGTAGCGAGTACGAGCAGTACTTC
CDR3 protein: CASSRSSEYEQYF

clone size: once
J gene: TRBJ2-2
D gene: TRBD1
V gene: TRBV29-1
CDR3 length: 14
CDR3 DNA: TGCAGCGTTGAAGCGGGACAGCTCACCGGGGAGCTGTTTTTT
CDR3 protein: CSVEAGQLTGELFF

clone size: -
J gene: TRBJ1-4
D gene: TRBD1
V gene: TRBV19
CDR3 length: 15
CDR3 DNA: TGTGCCAGTAGTCCATCCGGGACAGGGTATGAAAAACTGTTTTTT
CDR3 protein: CASSPSGTGYEKLFF

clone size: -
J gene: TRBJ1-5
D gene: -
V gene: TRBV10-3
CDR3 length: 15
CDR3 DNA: TGTGCCATCAGTGAGGGGGTTAACGGGAATCAGCCCCAGCATTTT
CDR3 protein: CAISEGVNGNQPQHF

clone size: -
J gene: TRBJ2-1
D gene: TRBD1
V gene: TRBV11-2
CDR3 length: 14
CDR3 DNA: TGTGCCAGCAGCTTAGATCGGACAGGGGGATCGCAGTTCTTC
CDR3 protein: CASSLDRTGGSQFF

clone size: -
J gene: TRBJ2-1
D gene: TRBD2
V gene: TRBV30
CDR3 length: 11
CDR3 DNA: TGTGCCTGGAGCGGACTAGCGGAGCAGTTCTTC
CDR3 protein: CAWSGLAEQFF

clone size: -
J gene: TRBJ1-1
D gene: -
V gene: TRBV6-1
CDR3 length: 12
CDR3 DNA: TGTGCCAGCAGTGGAGGAAGCACTGAAGCTTTCTTT
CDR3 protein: CASSGGSTEAFF

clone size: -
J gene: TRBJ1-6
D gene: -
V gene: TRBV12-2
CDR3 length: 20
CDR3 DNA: TGTGCAAGTCGCTTCCCGACGGGACAGGGTAATTTCTCCTATAATTCACCCCTCCACTTT
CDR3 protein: CASRFPTGQGNFSYNSPLHF

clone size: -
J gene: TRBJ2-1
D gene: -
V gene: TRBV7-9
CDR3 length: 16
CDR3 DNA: TGTGCCAGCAGCTTAATTTCGTGGGGGAGTTACAATGAGCAGTTCTTC
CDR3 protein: CASSLISWGSYNEQFF

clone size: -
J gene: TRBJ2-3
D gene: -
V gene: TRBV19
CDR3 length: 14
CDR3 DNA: TGTGCCAGTAGTGACCCCACAGGAACAGATACGCAGTATTTT
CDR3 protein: CASSDPTGTDTQYF

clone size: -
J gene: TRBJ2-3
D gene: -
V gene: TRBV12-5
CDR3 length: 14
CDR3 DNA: TGTGCTAGTGGTGGCGGGCTTTCCACAGATACGCAGTATTTT
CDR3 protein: CASGGGLSTDTQYF

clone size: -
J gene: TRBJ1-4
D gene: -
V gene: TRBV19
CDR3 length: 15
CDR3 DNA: TGTGCCAGTAGTAGCGGACGGCCAACTAATGAAAAACTGTTTTTT
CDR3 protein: CASSSGRPTNEKLFF

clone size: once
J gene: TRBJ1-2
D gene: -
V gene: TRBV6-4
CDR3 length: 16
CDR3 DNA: TGTGCCAGCAACCCAAATTCGGGACGGAGTAACTATGGCTACACCTTC
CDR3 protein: CASNPNSGRSNYGYTF

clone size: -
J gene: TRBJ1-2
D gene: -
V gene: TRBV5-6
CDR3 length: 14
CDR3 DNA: TGTGCCAGCAGCTGGAATAGGGGTCGAGTTGGCTACACCTTC
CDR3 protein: CASSWNRGRVGYTF

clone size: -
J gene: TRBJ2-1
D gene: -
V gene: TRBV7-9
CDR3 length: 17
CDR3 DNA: TGTGCCAGCAGCTTATCTGCCCCCTTCGGGACTCCGAATGAGCAGTTCTTC
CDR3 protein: CASSLSAPFGTPNEQFF

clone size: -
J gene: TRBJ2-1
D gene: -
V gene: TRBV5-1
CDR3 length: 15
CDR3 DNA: TGCGCCAGCAGCGGCCTGGGGAACTCCTACAATGAGCAGTTCTTC
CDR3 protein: CASSGLGNSYNEQFF

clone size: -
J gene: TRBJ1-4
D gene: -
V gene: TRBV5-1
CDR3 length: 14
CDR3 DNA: TGCGCCAGCAGCACCGACGGGAAAGGTGAAAAACTGTTTTTT
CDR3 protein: CASSTDGKGEKLFF

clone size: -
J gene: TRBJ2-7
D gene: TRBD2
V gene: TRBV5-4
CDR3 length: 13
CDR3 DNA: TGTGCCAGCAGCTTGGGACTAGCGAGCGAGCAGTACTTC
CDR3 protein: CASSLGLASEQYF

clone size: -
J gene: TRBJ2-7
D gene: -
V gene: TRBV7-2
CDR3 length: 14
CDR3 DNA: TGTGCCAGCAGCTCTCCGGGCACGTGGTACGAGCAGTACTTC
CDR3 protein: CASSSPGTWYEQYF

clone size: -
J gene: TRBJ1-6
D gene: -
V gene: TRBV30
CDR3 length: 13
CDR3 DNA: TGTGCCTGTCTCGGGACCTCGAATTCACCCCTCCACTTT
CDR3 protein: CACLGTSNSPLHF

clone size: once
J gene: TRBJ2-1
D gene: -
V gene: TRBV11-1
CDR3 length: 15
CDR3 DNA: TGTGCCAGCAGCCCCAGGGCTTACCCCTACAATGAGCAGTTCTTC
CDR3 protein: CASSPRAYPYNEQFF

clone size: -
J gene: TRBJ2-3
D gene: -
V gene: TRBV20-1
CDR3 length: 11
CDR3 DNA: TGCAGTGCCACGTTTGGAGATACGCAGTATTTT
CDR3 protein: CSATFGDTQYF

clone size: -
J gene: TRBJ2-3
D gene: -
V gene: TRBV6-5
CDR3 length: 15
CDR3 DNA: TGTGCCAGTAGAACCTTTAGCGGTAGCACAGATACGCAGTATTTT
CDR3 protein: CASRTFSGSTDTQYF

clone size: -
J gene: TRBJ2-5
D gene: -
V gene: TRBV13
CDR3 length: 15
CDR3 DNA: TGTGCCAGCAGCCGAAGACGGGGCGCGGGGGAGACCCAGTACTTC
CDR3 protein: CASSRRRGAGETQYF

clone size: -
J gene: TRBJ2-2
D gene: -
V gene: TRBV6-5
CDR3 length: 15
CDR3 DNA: TGTGCCAGCAGTTCCGACTCCGTTCAAGGGAGGGAGCTGTTTTTT
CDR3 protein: CASSSDSVQGRELFF

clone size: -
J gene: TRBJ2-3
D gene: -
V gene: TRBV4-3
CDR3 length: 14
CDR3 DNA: TGCGCCAGCAGCCAAGATGCTGGCACAGATACGCAGTATTTT
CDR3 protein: CASSQDAGTDTQYF

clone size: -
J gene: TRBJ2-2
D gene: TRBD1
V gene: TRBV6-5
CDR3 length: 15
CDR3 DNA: TGTGCCAGCAGTTACGGACAGGGAGGTTTCGGGGAGCTGTTTTTT
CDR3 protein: CASSYGQGGFGELFF

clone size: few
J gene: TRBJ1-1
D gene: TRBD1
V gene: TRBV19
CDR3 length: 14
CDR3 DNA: TGTGCCAGTAGGCCAGGGGGTAGGAACACTGAAGCTTTCTTT
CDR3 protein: CASRPGGRNTEAFF

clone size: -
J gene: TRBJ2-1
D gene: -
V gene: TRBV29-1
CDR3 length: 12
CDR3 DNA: TGCAGCGTTGTAGACTTCTACAATGAGCAGTTCTTC
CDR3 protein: CSVVDFYNEQFF

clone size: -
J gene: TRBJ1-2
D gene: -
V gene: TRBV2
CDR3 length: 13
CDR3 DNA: TGTGCCAGCAAGGCGGAGACTAACTATGGCTACACCTTC
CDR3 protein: CASKAETNYGYTF

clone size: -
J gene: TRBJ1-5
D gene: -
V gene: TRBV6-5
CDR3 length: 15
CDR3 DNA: TGTGCCAGCAGTTCCGGCGGGACCGGGATATCGCCCCAGCATTTT
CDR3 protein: CASSSGGTGISPQHF

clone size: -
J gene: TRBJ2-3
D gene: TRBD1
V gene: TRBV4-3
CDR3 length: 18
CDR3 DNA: TGCGCCAGCAGCCAAGATCAGCGGGACAGGGGGTGCACAGATACGCAGTATTTT
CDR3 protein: CASSQDQRDRGCTDTQYF

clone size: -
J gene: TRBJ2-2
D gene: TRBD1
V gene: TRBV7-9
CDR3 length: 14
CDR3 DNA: TGTGCCAGCAGCTTCACAGGGGGCTCCGGGGAGCTGTTTTTT
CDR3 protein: CASSFTGGSGELFF